What follows is one T cell receptor (beta chain) and its context. The data belong to a study of blood T cell repertoires in COVID-19. The overall study: PBMCs, B-cell-depleted T cells, or T cells provided the cDNA or gDNA that made up the material.

CDR1 is SGHNT, CDR2 YYREEE, per germline (reference sequence). V was trimmed by 3 bases and J by 0 bases, leaving 10 bases between them. The CDR3 consists of 14 residues. Sequenced by immunoSEQ multiplex PCR; TCRdb stores in-frame clones only, minus some. The table records some 250,000 clones, approximately 91% of them present only once. Across roughly 25 US areas, participants ranged in age from roughly 18 to 95 years. This clonotype originated in a woman aged 40-49 years with acute COVID-19. Input material: PBMCs or T cells enriched from blood (not recorded which). The chain uses TRBV5-4 and TRBJ2-7, with D tentatively TRBD2 (6 bases). The CDR3 reads CASSSRELSYEQYF. The CDR3 DNA reads TGTGCCAGCAGCTCCCGGGAGCTCTCCTACGAGCAGTACTTC.